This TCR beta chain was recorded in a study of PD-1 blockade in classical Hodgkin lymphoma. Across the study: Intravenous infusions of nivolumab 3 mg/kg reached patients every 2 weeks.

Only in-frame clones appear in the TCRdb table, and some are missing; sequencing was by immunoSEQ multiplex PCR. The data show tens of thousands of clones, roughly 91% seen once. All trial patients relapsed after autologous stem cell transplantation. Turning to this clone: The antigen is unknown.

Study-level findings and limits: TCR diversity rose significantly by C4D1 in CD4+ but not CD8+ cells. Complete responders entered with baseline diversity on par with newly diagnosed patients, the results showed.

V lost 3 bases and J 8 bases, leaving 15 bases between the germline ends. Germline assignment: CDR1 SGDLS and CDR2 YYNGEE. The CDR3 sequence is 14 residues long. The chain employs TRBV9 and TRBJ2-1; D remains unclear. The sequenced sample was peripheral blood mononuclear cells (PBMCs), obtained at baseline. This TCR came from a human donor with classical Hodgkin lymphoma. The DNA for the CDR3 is TGTGCCAGCAGCGCGCCAGATGGGGTCGATGAGCAGTTCTTC. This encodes CASSAPDGVDEQFF.